These 2 T cell receptor beta chains were all obtained from the same sample, sequenced in a study of T cells in Graves' hyperthyroidism and ophthalmopathy. Amplification yielded TCR beta CDR3 regions, with RNA transcripts as the source. The HTBI primer set drove a first-round RT-PCR of the TCR CDR3. TCRdb independently ran MiXCR on the multiplex PCR reads; one entry per CDR3 protein. The sample lists 540,000 or so distinct CDR3 sequences; under 60% were seen once. Input material: peripheral blood or thyroid tissue (not recorded which). All receptors come from an adult woman with Graves' disease, either hyperthyroidism or ophthalmopathy (not recorded which).

Comment on this clonotype: It may be a read error: a sequence one base away is much more abundant. The V gene is TRBV4-1, the J gene TRBJ1-5; 8 nucleotides line up with TRBD1. The germline V gene encodes CDR1 MGHRA and CDR2 YSYEKL. The CDR3 loop spans 15 amino acids. In DNA form, the CDR3 reads TGCGCCAGCAGCCAAACCGGGACAGGTAATCAGCCCCGGCATTTT. This gives the protein CASSQTGTGNQPRHF.

This clonotype was seen repeatedly, ten times or more. J is TRBJ2-5 and V is TRBV6-5, with D possibly TRBD1 on 5 matching bases. Germline V gene lookup returns CDR1 MNHEY and CDR2 SVGAGI. Trimming took 7 bases from V and 3 from J, leaving 15 bases between them. The CDR3 totals 14 residues. CDR3 sequence reads: CASTSRKTEETQYF. The CDR3 coding sequence is TGTGCCAGCACCTCCCGGAAGACAGAAGAGACCCAGTACTTC.